The present entry profiles one TCR beta chain with its context. As yet, its antigen is unknown. This sample was taken from a study of T cells after yellow fever vaccination. Study-level findings and limits: Bulk-population clonotypes that are abundant could appear as contaminants in FACS-sorted repertoires. Clones from primary vaccination mostly reappeared after the booster (96% CD4, over 85% CD8).

CDR3 size: 15 residues. Per germline, CDR1 MNHNS and CDR2 SASEGT. Trimming stripped 6 bases from V and 2 bases from J, with 17 bases between. TCRdb re-analysed the 5' RACE reads in MiXCR, keeping a single row per CDR3 protein. Among hundreds of thousands of distinct CDR3 sequences listed, approximately 15% were seen once. V and J are TRBV6-1 and TRBJ2-7; D is perhaps TRBD1 or TRBD2 (5 bases each). The origin of this receptor is a man aged 25-45 years who received the YFV17D yellow fever vaccine. The sample here was PBMCs, taken on the day of the yellow fever booster vaccination. The CDR3 loop reads CASRPVGETAYEQYF. CDR3 sequence (DNA): TGTGCCAGCAGACCGGTGGGGGAAACAGCCTACGAGCAGTACTTC.